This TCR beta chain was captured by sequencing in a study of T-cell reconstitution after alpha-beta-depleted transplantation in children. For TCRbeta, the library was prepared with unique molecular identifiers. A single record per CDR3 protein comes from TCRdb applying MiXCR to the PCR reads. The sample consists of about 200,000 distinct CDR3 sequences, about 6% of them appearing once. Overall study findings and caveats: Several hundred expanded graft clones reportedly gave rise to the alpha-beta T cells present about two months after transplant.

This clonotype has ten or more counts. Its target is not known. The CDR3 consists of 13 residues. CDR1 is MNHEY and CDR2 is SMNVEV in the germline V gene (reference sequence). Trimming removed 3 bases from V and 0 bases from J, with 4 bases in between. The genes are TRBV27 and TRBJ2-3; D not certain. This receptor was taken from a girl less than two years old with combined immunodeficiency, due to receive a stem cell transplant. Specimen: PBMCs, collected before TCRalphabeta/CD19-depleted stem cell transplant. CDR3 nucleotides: TGTGCCAGCAGTTTCCTGAGCACAGATACGCAGTATTTT. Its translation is CASSFLSTDTQYF.